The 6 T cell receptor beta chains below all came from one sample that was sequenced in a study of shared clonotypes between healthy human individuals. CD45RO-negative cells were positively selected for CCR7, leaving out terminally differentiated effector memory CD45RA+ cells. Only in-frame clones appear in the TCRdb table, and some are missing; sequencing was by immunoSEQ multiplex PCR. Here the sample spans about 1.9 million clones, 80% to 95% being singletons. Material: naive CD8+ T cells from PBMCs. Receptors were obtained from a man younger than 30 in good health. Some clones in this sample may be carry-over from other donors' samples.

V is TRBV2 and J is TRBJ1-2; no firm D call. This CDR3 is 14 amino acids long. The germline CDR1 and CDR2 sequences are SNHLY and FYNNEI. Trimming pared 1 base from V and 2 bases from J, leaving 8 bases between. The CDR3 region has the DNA TGTGCCAGCAGTGAAGGGCCGGGGAACTATGGCTACACCTTC. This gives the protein CASSEGPGNYGYTF.

The CDR3 DNA sequence: TGTGCCAGCAGCTTAGCAGGCGTTCTCGACATTCAGTACTTC. This encodes CASSLAGVLDIQYF. V and J are TRBV7-9 and TRBJ2-4; D not resolved. CDR1 and CDR2 from the germline V gene are SEHNR and FQNEAQ (reference sequence). Trimming left V 0 bases short and J 8 bases short, with 11 bases between. This CDR3 contains 14 residues.

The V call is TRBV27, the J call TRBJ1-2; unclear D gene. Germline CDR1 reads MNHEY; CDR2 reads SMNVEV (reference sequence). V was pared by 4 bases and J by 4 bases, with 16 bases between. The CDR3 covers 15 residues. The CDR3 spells CASSSLDGALYGYTF. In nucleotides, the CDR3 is TGTGCCAGCAGTTCCCTGGACGGAGCTCTCTATGGCTACACCTTC.

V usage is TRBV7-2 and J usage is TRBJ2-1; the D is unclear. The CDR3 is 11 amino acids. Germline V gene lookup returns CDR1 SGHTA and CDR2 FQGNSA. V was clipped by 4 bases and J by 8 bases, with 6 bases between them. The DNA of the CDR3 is TGTGCCAGCAGCTCAAGTGATGAGCAGTTCTTC. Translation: CASSSSDEQFF.

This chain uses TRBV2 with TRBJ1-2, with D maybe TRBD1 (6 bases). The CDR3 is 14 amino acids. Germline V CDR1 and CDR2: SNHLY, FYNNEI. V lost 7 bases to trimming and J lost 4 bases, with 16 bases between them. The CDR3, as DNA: TGTGCCAGCAACAGTGCGGACAGCCCCTATGGCTACACCTTC. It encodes CASNSADSPYGYTF.

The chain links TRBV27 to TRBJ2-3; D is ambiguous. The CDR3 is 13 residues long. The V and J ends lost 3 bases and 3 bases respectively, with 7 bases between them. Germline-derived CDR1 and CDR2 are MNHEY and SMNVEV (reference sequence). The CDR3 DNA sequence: TGTGCCAGCAGTTTCCAGGAAACAGATACGCAGTATTTT. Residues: CASSFQETDTQYF.